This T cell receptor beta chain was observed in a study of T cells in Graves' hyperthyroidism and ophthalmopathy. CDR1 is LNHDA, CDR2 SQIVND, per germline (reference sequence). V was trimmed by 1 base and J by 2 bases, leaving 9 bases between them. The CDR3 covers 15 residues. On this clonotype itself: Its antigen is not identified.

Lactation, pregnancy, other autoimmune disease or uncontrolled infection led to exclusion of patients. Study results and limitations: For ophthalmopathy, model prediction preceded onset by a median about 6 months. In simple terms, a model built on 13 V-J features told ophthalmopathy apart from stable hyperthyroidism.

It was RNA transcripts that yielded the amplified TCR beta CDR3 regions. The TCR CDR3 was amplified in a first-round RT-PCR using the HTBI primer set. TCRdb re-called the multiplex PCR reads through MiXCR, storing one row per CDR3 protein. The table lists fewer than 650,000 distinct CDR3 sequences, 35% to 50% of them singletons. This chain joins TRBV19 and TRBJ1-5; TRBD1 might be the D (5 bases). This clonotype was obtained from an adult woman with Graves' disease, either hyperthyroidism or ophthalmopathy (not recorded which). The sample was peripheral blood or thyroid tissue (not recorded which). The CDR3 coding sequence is TGTGCCAGTAGTATAGTGGGGCGAGGCAATCAGCCCCAGCATTTT. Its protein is CASSIVGRGNQPQHF.